This T cell receptor (beta chain) was obtained from a study of blood T cells in healthy people across ages. Study observations and caveats: Both higher diversity and more naive CD4+ cells marked long-lived donors when set against aged donors.

The J segment lost 6 bases and the V segment lost 1 base, leaving 6 bases of the junction unmatched. This CDR3 is 17 amino acids long. Germline CDR1 PRHDT, CDR2 FYEKMQ (reference sequence). Then a second PCR, running about 6 to 12 cycles, was carried out with a sample-barcoded 5' primer and a J-beta primer mix. Every molecule of cDNA carried a tag from a template-switch adaptor with 12 random nucleotides. TCRdb passed the 5' RACE reads through MiXCR, listing each CDR3 protein once. The sample lists fewer than 1 million distinct CDR3 sequences, under 45% occurring once. Details on this clonotype: Antigen: not known.

The TCR sequence derives from a man aged 55 to 70 in good health. Material: blood. V is TRBV13 and J is TRBJ1-6; 10 nucleotides agree with TRBD1. CDR3 sequence: CASSLEGQGTVNSPLHF. Here the CDR3 DNA reads TGTGCCAGCAGCTTAGAGGGACAGGGGACGGTTAATTCACCCCTCCACTTT. The whole variable domain, filled in from reference TRBV13 and TRBJ1-6, reads AAGVIQSPRHLIKEKRETATLKCYPIPRHDTVYWYQQGPGQDPQFLISFYEKMQSDKGSIPDRFSAQQFSDYHSELNMSSLELGDSALYFCASSLEGQGTVNSPLHFGNGTRLTVT.